Shown below are 9 T cell receptor beta chains from a single sample sequenced in a study of blood T cell repertoires in COVID-19. The method was immunoSEQ multiplex PCR; TCRdb's version includes in-frame clones alone and lacks a portion of them. The repertoire has about 300,000 clones, roughly nine tenths of them found once; the top ten carry about 6%. Source material: PBMCs or T cells enriched from blood (not recorded which). The source is a woman aged 25-40 years who had recovered from COVID-19.

The J gene is TRBJ1-1, the V gene TRBV5-1, with D perhaps TRBD1 (6 bases). The V and J ends lost 0 bases and 4 bases respectively, with 7 bases between them. The CDR3 is made up of 13 amino acids. Per the germline V gene, CDR1 is SGHRS and CDR2 is YFSETQ. CDR3 sequence: CASSLVGATEAFF. The CDR3 bases are TGCGCCAGCAGCTTGGTGGGGGCCACTGAAGCTTTCTTT. The complete variable domain, with remaining parts taken from reference TRBV5-1 and TRBJ1-1, reads KAGVTQTPRYLIKTRGQQVTLSCSPISGHRSVSWYQQTPGQGLQFLFEYFSETQRNKGNFPGRFSGRQFSNSRSEMNVSTLELGDSALYLCASSLVGATEAFFGQGTRLTVV.

The chain uses TRBV2 and TRBJ1-1, with a weak D call TRBD1 (6 bases). Germline lookup yields CDR1 SNHLY and CDR2 FYNNEI. Deletions cut 4 bases from V and 1 base from J, with 13 bases between. CDR3 length equals 15 residues. The CDR3 DNA is TGTGCCAGCAGTGTGGGGGACACCAGGAACACTGAAGCTTTCTTT. Protein sequence: CASSVGDTRNTEAFF.

V gene TRBV30 combines with J gene TRBJ2-7, with 9 positions matching TRBD1. The CDR3 loop spans 14 amino acids. V lost 1 base and J lost 4; bases outside the gene matches: 5. Germline lookup yields CDR1 GTSNPN and CDR2 SVGIG (reference sequence). The CDR3 region has the DNA TGTGCCTGGAGTGCGGGGACAGGGAAGTACGAGCAGTACTTC. Protein sequence: CAWSAGTGKYEQYF.

The gene calls are TRBV5-4 and TRBJ1-2, with TRBD1 matching 9 bases. The CDR3 is made up of 15 amino acids. Germline assignment: CDR1 SGHNT and CDR2 YYREEE (reference sequence). With 0 bases clipped from V and 4 bases from J, the junction kept 4 bases outside the gene matches. The CDR3 is CASSLDRGPFYGYTF. In DNA, the CDR3 is TGTGCCAGCAGCTTGGACAGGGGGCCATTCTATGGCTACACCTTC.

Turning to this clone: Distinct nucleotide sequences in the sample also encode this CDR3. The rearrangement uses TRBV6-5 and TRBJ2-5, with D perhaps TRBD1 (6 bases). The germline V and J ends were trimmed by 0 bases and 1 base, with 6 bases remaining between them. Germline CDR1 and CDR2: MNHEY and SVGAGI. This CDR3 has 14 amino acids. In DNA form, the CDR3 reads TGTGCCAGCAGTTACTCGACAGGCCAAGAGACCCAGTACTTC. The encoded protein is CASSYSTGQETQYF.

The rearrangement links TRBV2 to TRBJ1-3, with 7 bases matching TRBD1. This CDR3 has 15 residues. Trimming removed 5 bases from V and 0 bases from J; junction bases left unmatched: 4. Germline V gene lookup returns CDR1 SNHLY and CDR2 FYNNEI. CDR3 residues: CASSLGQSSGNTIYF. In DNA, the CDR3 is TGTGCCAGCAGTTTGGGACAGAGCTCTGGAAACACCATATATTTT.

The genes are TRBV18 and TRBJ2-3, with D maybe TRBD1 (6 bases). The CDR3 length is 15 residues. CDR1 and CDR2 (germline): KGHSH, LQKENI. The V gene lost 3 bases and the J gene lost 2 bases, with 12 bases spanning the gap. DNA of the CDR3: TGTGCCAGCTCACCGAAAGGGGGATACACAGATACGCAGTATTTT. Protein: CASSPKGGYTDTQYF.

The chain is built from TRBV30 and TRBJ1-2, with D hard to call. The V gene lost 0 bases and the J gene lost 10 bases, with 15 bases spanning the gap. This CDR3 region has 13 residues. Germline V lookup: CDR1 GTSNPN, CDR2 SVGIG (reference sequence). CDR3 loop: CAWSVPLYVVYTF. DNA of the CDR3: TGTGCCTGGAGTGTACCCTTATACGTAGTCTACACCTTC.

This clone was picked up one time. The chain has TRBV4-3 and TRBJ1-2, with TRBD1 matching over 8 bases. The CDR3 has 16 amino acids. Per germline, CDR1 LGHNA and CDR2 YSLEER. V lost 3 bases to trimming and J lost 4 bases; unmatched junction nucleotides: 10. CDR3 sequence: CASSQGLTGEVYGYTF. The CDR3 region has the DNA TGCGCCAGCAGCCAGGGTCTGACAGGGGAGGTCTATGGCTACACCTTC.